The 29 T cell receptor beta chains below were found in one sample sequenced in a study of CD8+ T cells in alopecia areata. Following extraction, RNA underwent reverse transcription to cDNA, which served as the sequencing template. This table comes from immunoSEQ multiplex PCR, and its TCRdb copy is limited to in-frame clones, with some not included. The sample includes 120,000 or so clones, around 50% seen only once; the top ten take 4.5%. Specimen: CD4+ T cells sorted from blood, collected at week 0. These receptors all stem from a human donor with alopecia areata.

The gene calls are TRBV11-2 and TRBJ1-2; weak D call: TRBD1 (5 bases). CDR1 and CDR2 from the germline V gene are SGHAT and FQNNGV. V gave up 3 bases and J gave up 6 bases, with 20 bases separating them. The CDR3 runs 16 residues. The CDR3 DNA is TGTGCCAGCAGCTTCTTGACAGCAATCGTGCGCAATGGCTACACCTTC. Translation gives CASSFLTAIVRNGYTF.

The V call is TRBV2, the J call TRBJ2-5, with TRBD2 identical over 13 bases. Germline V gene data show CDR1 as SNHLY and CDR2 as FYNNEI. This CDR3 is built from 15 residues. V gave up 5 bases and J gave up 5 bases; unmatched junction bases: 5. This chain's CDR3 is CASSWTSGRGETQYF. The DNA for the CDR3 is TGTGCCAGCAGTTGGACTAGCGGGAGAGGGGAGACCCAGTACTTC.

This clone was counted once. This chain uses TRBV7-6 with TRBJ2-7; tentative D call: TRBD1 (6 bases). This CDR3 comprises 13 residues. CDR1 is SGHVS, CDR2 FNYEAQ, per germline. V was shortened by 1 base and J by 6 bases, with 10 bases between the two germline ends. The CDR3 DNA sequence: TGTGCCAGCAGCTTAGAGCGAGGGGGCGAGCAGTACTTC. Its protein is CASSLERGGEQYF.

The chain links TRBV4-3 to TRBJ2-3; 9 positions match TRBD1. V trimming: 4 bases; J trimming: 4 bases; junction bases outside the gene matches: 3. CDR3 length: 14 residues. Germline V gene data show CDR1 as LGHNA and CDR2 as YSLEER. CDR3 in amino acids: CASSLGQGSDTQYF. In DNA form, the CDR3 reads TGCGCCAGCAGCCTGGGACAGGGTTCAGATACGCAGTATTTT.

V is TRBV5-1 and J is TRBJ2-6; D ambiguous. V lost 5 bases, J lost 8 bases, and 20 bases lay in between. The length of the CDR3 is 16 residues. CDR1 SGHRS and CDR2 YFSETQ come from the germline V gene. The CDR3 spells CASSPSAGRGTNVLTF. The CDR3 bases are TGCGCCAGCAGTCCCTCTGCCGGGCGTGGTACCAACGTCCTGACTTTC.

This chain links TRBV18 with TRBJ1-1; D not resolved. The CDR3 consists of 17 residues. Germline CDR1 reads KGHSH; CDR2 reads LQKENI. Trimming cost V 4 bases and J 0 bases, with 18 bases left between them. As DNA, the CDR3 is TGTGCCAGCTCACTTAAATCCGGAAATGGGTTGAACACTGAAGCTTTCTTT. This gives the protein CASSLKSGNGLNTEAFF.

DNA of the CDR3: TGCGCCAGCAGCTTGGTACCCGGCCTCGGAGGGGGTGAGCAGTTCTTC. The encoded protein is CASSLVPGLGGGEQFF. V gene TRBV5-1 combines with J gene TRBJ2-1; the D gene could be TRBD1 or TRBD2 (6 bases each). The CDR3 extends over 16 amino acids. Germline CDR1 is SGHRS and CDR2 is YFSETQ. V lost 0 bases, J lost 9 bases, and 19 bases lay in between.

The chain couples TRBV5-6 to TRBJ1-2; D not certain. V dropped 2 bases and J dropped 7 bases, with 12 bases sitting between them. The germline V gene encodes CDR1 SGHDT and CDR2 YYEEEE. There are 13 residues in the CDR3. The CDR3 region is CASSFGRIFGYTF. The CDR3 nucleotides read TGTGCCAGCAGCTTCGGTAGGATTTTTGGCTACACCTTC.

This clone has just one count. The chain couples TRBV7-2 to TRBJ1-2, with 8 nucleotides matching TRBD1. CDR3 length: 14 amino acids. The V and J ends lost 4 bases and 6 bases, in that order; junction bases with no gene match: 7. Germline V gene sequence: CDR1 SGHTA, CDR2 FQGNSA. CDR3 protein: CASSSRTGSDGYTF. The CDR3 DNA reads as TGTGCCAGCAGCTCCCGGACAGGGTCGGATGGCTACACCTTC. Combining the CDR3 with reference TRBV7-2 and TRBJ1-2 gives the whole variable domain GAGVSQSPSNKVTEKGKDVELRCDPISGHTALYWYRQSLGQGLEFLIYFQGNSAPDKSGLPSDRFSAERTGGSVSTLTIQRTQQEDSAVYLCASSSRTGSDGYTFGSGTRLTVV.

The chain joins TRBV5-1 to TRBJ2-2; 8 bases are shared with TRBD2. CDR3 length equals 16 residues. V lost 4 bases to trimming and J lost 2 bases; unmatched junction nucleotides: 7. The germline gives CDR1 SGHRS, CDR2 YFSETQ. As DNA, the CDR3 is TGCGCCAGCAGCACGAGCGGGGGCACAAACACCGGGGAGCTGTTTTTT. It translates to CASSTSGGTNTGELFF.

The rearrangement links TRBV23-1 to TRBJ2-7; TRBD2 might be the D (5 bases). TRBV23-1 is designated an ORF whose function remains uncertain. Trimming left V 1 base short and J 3 bases short, with 13 bases between. The CDR3 consists of 15 residues. Here the CDR3 DNA reads TGCGCCAGCAGTCAATTTAGGACTGGAGACTACGAGCAGTACTTC. The encoded protein is CASSQFRTGDYEQYF.

This clone was detected only a few times. The chain uses TRBV4-1 and TRBJ1-3, with TRBD1 identical over 7 bases. Looked up from germline, CDR1 is MGHRA and CDR2 is YSYEKL. The V and J ends lost 4 bases and 1 base, in that order; junction bases with no gene match: 4. The CDR3 has 15 residues. Here the CDR3 DNA reads TGCGCCAGCAGCCCCGACAGGGCGTCTGGAAACACCATATATTTT. The encoded protein is CASSPDRASGNTIYF.

This chain connects TRBV4-2 to TRBJ2-3, with 11 bases fitting TRBD2. Germline V gene data show CDR1 as LGHNA and CDR2 as YNFKEQ. This CDR3 spans 16 amino acids. Trimming cost V 0 bases and J 8 bases; bases outside gene matches: 7. Here the CDR3 reads CASSQDRSGGAPTQYF. CDR3 coding DNA: TGTGCCAGCAGCCAAGATCGTAGCGGGGGGGCCCCTACGCAGTATTTT.

V usage is TRBV18 and J usage is TRBJ2-7; the match to TRBD2 covers 8 bases. The CDR3 is made up of 13 amino acids. J lost 6 bases, V lost 3 bases, and 4 bases had no gene match. Looked up from germline, CDR1 is KGHSH and CDR2 is LQKENI. As DNA, the CDR3 is TGTGCCAGCTCACCTAGCGGGGCAACCGAGCAGTACTTC. Amino acids: CASSPSGATEQYF.

The chain links TRBV5-1 to TRBJ1-5; D perhaps matches TRBD1 (5 bases). V lost 4 bases, J lost 5 bases, and 13 bases lay in between. The CDR3 sequence is 14 residues long. The germline CDR1 and CDR2 sequences are SGHRS and YFSETQ. In DNA, the CDR3 is TGCGCCAGCAGCGAGGACACATTAGATCAGCCCCAGCATTTT. Protein product: CASSEDTLDQPQHF.

The J gene is TRBJ2-7, the V gene TRBV6-1; TRBD1 aligns across 9 bases. Germline assignment: CDR1 MNHNS and CDR2 SASEGT. V was pared by 10 bases and J by 2 bases, with 9 bases of the junction left unmatched. The CDR3 extends over 14 amino acids. The CDR3 region has the DNA TGTGCCACACGTACAGGGGGCGGACCCTACGAGCAGTACTTC. Its protein is CATRTGGGPYEQYF.

There are a few counts of this clone. CDR3 in DNA: TGTGCCAGCAGTGAAGGGACAGTCATGCTTGGGGAGCTGTTTTTT. Translating it yields CASSEGTVMLGELFF. The chain is built from TRBV6-1 and TRBJ2-2; maybe TRBD1 (6 bases). Trimming cost V 1 base and J 8 bases, with 14 bases left between them. CDR3 length: 15 residues. Germline V gives CDR1 MNHNS, CDR2 SASEGT.

This chain joins TRBV7-2 and TRBJ1-5; D unresolved. The CDR3 spans 15 residues. CDR1 and CDR2 (germline): SGHTA, FQGNSA. V was cut by 1 base and J by 4 bases, with 11 bases left in between. The CDR3 bases are TGTGCCAGCAGCTTAGTAATAGACCTAAATCAGCCCCAGCATTTT. Amino acid sequence: CASSLVIDLNQPQHF.

The chain links TRBV2 to TRBJ2-5, with D maybe TRBD2 (6 bases). CDR3 length: 15 amino acids. Germline CDR1 is SNHLY and CDR2 is FYNNEI. Trimming pared 3 bases from V and 1 base from J, leaving 12 bases between. Here the CDR3 DNA reads TGTGCCAGCAGTGATCTCGGTAGCGGCCAAGAGACCCAGTACTTC. Protein product: CASSDLGSGQETQYF.

The chain recombines TRBV7-3 with TRBJ2-7; D is unclear. This CDR3 comprises 14 residues. Germline CDR1 is SGHTA and CDR2 is FQGTGA. V was pared by 2 bases and J by 1 base, with 9 bases between. The CDR3 DNA reads as TGTGCCAGCAGCTTAGGGGAAGGGTCCTACGAGCAGTACTTC. Its protein product is CASSLGEGSYEQYF.

This clone was detected only a few times. The J gene is TRBJ2-7, the V gene TRBV2, with 10 bases lining up with TRBD2. Trimming removed 0 bases from V and 2 bases from J; junction bases left unmatched: 1. The CDR3 has 15 residues. From germline, CDR1 is SNHLY and CDR2 FYNNEI. This chain's CDR3 is CASSEASGGTYEQYF. CDR3 in DNA: TGTGCCAGCAGTGAAGCTAGCGGGGGGACCTACGAGCAGTACTTC.

This chain connects TRBV4-1 to TRBJ2-4; 10 positions agree with TRBD1. The CDR3 sequence is 19 residues long. V lost 2 bases to trimming and J lost 1 base; unmatched junction nucleotides: 11. CDR1 and CDR2 (germline): MGHRA, YSYEKL. This CDR3 reads CASSQSPGQGIGAKNIQYF. In DNA form, the CDR3 reads TGCGCCAGCAGCCAATCCCCGGGACAGGGGATTGGGGCCAAAAACATTCAGTACTTC.

V and J are TRBV11-1 and TRBJ2-7; possible D gene TRBD1, 6 bases. The CDR3 consists of 14 residues. Germline loops: CDR1 SGHAT, CDR2 FQDESV (reference sequence). The V end was cut by 5 bases, the J end by 7 bases, with 18 bases between. CDR3 DNA: TGTGCCAGCAGCCCCCGGGACAAACCCCTGGAGCAGTACTTC. Amino acids: CASSPRDKPLEQYF.

The J gene is TRBJ2-7, the V gene TRBV5-1; D possibly corresponds to TRBD2 (6 bases). V lost 4 bases and J 3 bases, leaving 14 bases between the germline ends. The CDR3 is made up of 14 amino acids. Germline V lookup: CDR1 SGHRS, CDR2 YFSETQ. The DNA of the CDR3 is TGCGCCAGCAGCCCAGACGGGGGAGACTACGAGCAGTACTTC. It codes for CASSPDGGDYEQYF.

This chain links TRBV14 with TRBJ2-1; TRBD2 matches 10 bases. V dropped 5 bases and J dropped 4; count of bases not matched to a gene: 5. The CDR3 has 15 residues. Germline V lookup: CDR1 SGHDN, CDR2 FVKESK. In DNA form, the CDR3 reads TGTGCCAGCAGCTTAGCGGGAGGCTTGTACAATGAGCAGTTCTTC. This translates into CASSLAGGLYNEQFF. Based on the CDR3 plus reference TRBV14 and TRBJ2-1, the full variable domain is EAGVTQFPSHSVIEKGQTVTLRCDPISGHDNLYWYRRVMGKEIKFLLHFVKESKQDESGMPNNRFLAERTGGTYSTLKVQPAELEDSGVYFCASSLAGGLYNEQFFGPGTRLTVL.

The V call is TRBV7-2, the J call TRBJ1-1, with D possibly matching TRBD1 (5 bases). V was pared by 1 base and J by 4 bases, with 7 bases between. The V gene's germline CDR1 is SGHTA and CDR2 FQGNSA. CDR3 length: 13 amino acids. CDR3: CASSLVGTTEAFF. DNA for the CDR3: TGTGCCAGCAGCTTAGTGGGGACCACTGAAGCTTTCTTT.

The chain couples TRBV5-1 to TRBJ2-1; a possible D gene is TRBD2 (6 bases). V was cut by 4 bases and J by 2 bases, with 13 bases left in between. This CDR3 has 15 amino acids. The germline V gene has CDR1 SGHRS and CDR2 YFSETQ. The CDR3 loop is CASSQMGGAYNEQFF. In DNA form, the CDR3 reads TGCGCCAGCAGCCAGATGGGAGGCGCCTACAATGAGCAGTTCTTC.

The chain couples TRBV5-1 to TRBJ2-6; D not resolved. V dropped 5 bases and J dropped 0 bases, with 9 bases sitting between them. Germline assignment: CDR1 SGHRS and CDR2 YFSETQ. The CDR3 has 15 residues. The CDR3 bases are TGCGCCAGCAGAATCCATAGCTCTGGGGCCAACGTCCTGACTTTC. It is translated as CASRIHSSGANVLTF.

This clone was recorded only once. CDR3 amino acids: CASSPYGVGDTQYF. The CDR3 nucleotides are TGTGCCAGCAGCCCCTACGGGGTGGGGGATACGCAGTATTTT. This chain joins TRBV7-3 and TRBJ2-3, with D perhaps TRBD2 (5 bases). In germline, CDR1 is SGHTA, CDR2 FQGTGA. The CDR3 is 14 residues long. Between the trimmed V and J ends, which lost 5 bases and 6 bases, there was a span of 15 bases.